The 10 T cell receptor beta chains below all came from one sample that was sequenced in a study of neurological immune-mediated disorders. A single record per CDR3 protein comes from TCRdb applying MiXCR to the 5' RACE reads. The sample lists tens of thousands of distinct CDR3 sequences, approximately 5.2% occurring once. The sequenced sample consisted of CD4+ T cells from blood. The receptors derive from a woman between 45 and 60 years old in good health.

This clonotype was counted many times. The chain has TRBV9 and TRBJ2-2; 9 positions agree with TRBD2. This CDR3 region has 17 residues. The J segment lost 4 bases and the V segment lost 0 bases, leaving 7 bases of the junction unmatched. Per the germline V gene, CDR1 is SGDLS and CDR2 is YYNGEE. The CDR3 DNA is TGTGCCAGCAGCGTAGTTGGCGGGGGGGCTTTCACCGGGGAGCTGTTTTTT. Amino acid sequence: CASSVVGGGAFTGELFF. The full variable domain, with the rest looked up from reference TRBV9 and TRBJ2-2, is DSGVTQTPKHLITATGQRVTLRCSPRSGDLSVYWYQQSLDQGLQFLIQYYNGEERAKGNILERFSAQQFPDLHSELNLSSLELGDSALYFCASSVVGGGAFTGELFFGEGSRLTVL.

This clonotype was detected ten times or more. The chain recombines TRBV29-1 with TRBJ2-6; D call uncertain. Germline CDR1 is SQVTM and CDR2 is ANQGSEA. The length of the CDR3 is 13 residues. V gave up 6 bases and J gave up 0 bases, with 6 bases separating them. The CDR3 loop is CSVKFSGANVLTF. CDR3 bases: TGCAGCGTCAAGTTCTCTGGGGCCAACGTCCTGACTTTC. The full variable domain, its missing parts supplied by reference TRBV29-1 and TRBJ2-6, is SAVISQKPSRDICQRGTSLTIQCQVDSQVTMMFWYRQQPGQSLTLIATANQGSEATYESGFVIDKFPISRPNLTFSTLTVSNMSPEDSSIYLCSVKFSGANVLTFGAGSRLTVL.

This clonotype was found many times. CDR3 in amino acids: CAITLDRSTPEGNYGYTF. CDR3 nucleotide sequence: TGTGCCATCACCTTGGACAGGTCGACACCCGAGGGGAACTATGGCTACACCTTC. The chain uses TRBV10-3 and TRBJ1-2, with 7 bases that match TRBD1. The CDR3 covers 18 residues. V trimming: 7 bases; J trimming: 2 bases; junction bases outside the gene matches: 19. Germline CDR1 ENHRY, CDR2 SYGVKD.

There are many counts of this clonotype. The chain uses TRBV5-4 and TRBJ1-1; D is unresolved. CDR1 and CDR2 from the germline V gene are SGHNT and YYREEE (reference sequence). Between the trimmed V and J ends, which lost 2 bases and 1 base, there was a span of 6 bases. The CDR3 has 13 amino acids. The CDR3 bases are TGTGCCAGCAGCTTACGGGAGAACACTGAAGCTTTCTTT. This translates into CASSLRENTEAFF. The full variable domain, completed using reference TRBV5-4 and TRBJ1-1, is ETGVTQSPTHLIKTRGQQVTLRCSSQSGHNTVSWYQQALGQGPQFIFQYYREEENGRGNFPPRFSGLQFPNYSSELNVNALELDDSALYLCASSLRENTEAFFGQGTRLTVV.

In its sample, this clonotype was seen many times. The V call is TRBV19, the J call TRBJ2-1, with unresolved D. The germline V gene encodes CDR1 LNHDA and CDR2 SQIVND (reference sequence). CDR3 length: 11 amino acids. Deletions cut 5 bases from V and 5 bases from J, with 4 bases between. CDR3 loop: CASSLHNEQFF. CDR3 sequence (DNA): TGTGCCAGTAGTCTTCACAATGAGCAGTTCTTC.

This clonotype was detected ten times or more. The V and J genes are TRBV27 and TRBJ1-3, with TRBD1 matching over 10 bases. The length of the CDR3 is 19 residues. Germline assignment: CDR1 MNHEY and CDR2 SMNVEV (reference sequence). With 0 bases clipped from V and 2 bases from J, the junction kept 10 bases outside the gene matches. The CDR3 coding sequence is TGTGCCAGCAGTTTATCTTATGTGGGACAGGGGCCCACTGGAAACACCATATATTTT. It translates to CASSLSYVGQGPTGNTIYF.

Ten or more counts support this clonotype. The rearrangement joins TRBV10-3 to TRBJ2-7; TRBD1 is a possible D gene (6 bases). CDR1 ENHRY and CDR2 SYGVKD come from the germline V gene. V was cut by 3 bases and J by 2 bases, with 11 bases left in between. The CDR3 spans 14 residues. CDR3 DNA sequence: TGTGCCATCAGTGAAGGGGGTCGCGCCTACGAGCAGTACTTC. Protein: CAISEGGRAYEQYF.

This clonotype was observed at least ten times. The V call is TRBV19, the J call TRBJ1-5; the match to TRBD1 covers 9 bases. There are 18 residues in the CDR3. Trimming removed 3 bases from V and 1 base from J; junction bases left unmatched: 10. Germline CDR1 reads LNHDA; CDR2 reads SQIVND (reference sequence). The CDR3 nucleotides read TGTGCCAGTAGTATCCCCCGACAGGGGGGGCTAAGCAATCAGCCCCAGCATTTT. Residues: CASSIPRQGGLSNQPQHF.

The table lists this clonotype with many counts. The chain joins TRBV19 to TRBJ2-2; D is unclear. The CDR3 loop spans 14 amino acids. V was trimmed by 6 bases and J by 2 bases, leaving 10 bases between them. The germline V gene encodes CDR1 LNHDA and CDR2 SQIVND (reference sequence). The CDR3 DNA sequence: TGTGCCAGTAGGAAAGACCTTAACACCGGGGAGCTGTTTTTT. This translates into CASRKDLNTGELFF. Combining the CDR3 with reference TRBV19 and TRBJ2-2 gives the whole variable domain DGGITQSPKYLFRKEGQNVTLSCEQNLNHDAMYWYRQDPGQGLRLIYYSQIVNDFQKGDIAEGYSVSREKKESFPLTVTSAQKNPTAFYLCASRKDLNTGELFFGEGSRLTVL.

This clonotype was found many times. J is TRBJ2-4 and V is TRBV28; D may be TRBD2 (6 bases). V was cut by 6 bases and J by 5 bases, with 17 bases left in between. The CDR3 is 15 residues long. The germline V gene encodes CDR1 MDHEN and CDR2 SYDVKM. The CDR3 DNA sequence: TGTGCCAGCAGCCCCATGGGAGCGGGTCAAAACATTCAGTACTTC. Its translation: CASSPMGAGQNIQYF.